The next 8 T cell receptor beta chains were all read from a single sample in a study of cytomegalovirus exposure and HLA in healthy donors. The PCR contained 60 Vbeta and 13 Jbeta primers. This table comes from immunoSEQ multiplex PCR, and its TCRdb copy is limited to in-frame clones, with some not included. Of about 110,000 clones in the sample, approximately 70% were seen once. The specimen sequenced was PBMCs. The source of these receptors is a woman in her thirties in good health and CMV-seronegative.

The rearrangement uses TRBV7-8 and TRBJ1-1; possibly TRBD1 for D (6 bases). This CDR3 comprises 13 residues. Germline-derived CDR1 and CDR2 are SGHVS and FQNEAQ. Trimming took off 5 bases at V and 5 bases at J, with 12 bases between the two ends. The CDR3: CASSQQGLTEAFF. The CDR3 bases are TGTGCCAGCAGCCAACAGGGTCTGACTGAAGCTTTCTTT.

This clone was counted a few times. The rearrangement uses TRBV25-1 and TRBJ1-1; D possibly corresponds to TRBD1 (5 bases). V was trimmed by 2 bases and J by 1 base, leaving 8 bases between them. The CDR3 is 14 amino acids. Germline CDR1 MGHDK, CDR2 SYGVNS. CDR3: CASSETGANTEAFF. The CDR3 DNA is TGTGCCAGCAGTGAAACAGGAGCGAACACTGAAGCTTTCTTT. Full variable domain (rest looked up from reference TRBV25-1 and TRBJ1-1): EADIYQTPRYLVIGTGKKITLECSQTMGHDKMYWYQQDPGMELHLIHYSYGVNSTEKGDLSSESTVSRIRTEHFPLTLESARPSHTSQYLCASSETGANTEAFFGQGTRLTVV.

This chain uses TRBV28 with TRBJ1-5; D may be TRBD1 (6 bases). V lost 4 bases and J 7 bases, leaving 11 bases between the germline ends. The CDR3 has 13 amino acids. Germline CDR1 MDHEN, CDR2 SYDVKM. CDR3 sequence: CASSSAGEQPQHF. DNA for the CDR3: TGTGCCAGCAGTTCCGCAGGGGAGCAGCCCCAGCATTTT.

The gene calls are TRBV6-5 and TRBJ1-1; D not resolved. V dropped 8 bases and J dropped 0 bases, with 13 bases sitting between them. The CDR3 spans 14 residues. The V gene's germline CDR1 is MNHEY and CDR2 SVGAGI. This chain's CDR3 is CASLRGRMNTEAFF. The DNA of the CDR3 is TGTGCCAGCCTTCGCGGCCGGATGAACACTGAAGCTTTCTTT.

This chain connects TRBV4-3 to TRBJ1-1, with 9 positions matching TRBD1. V gave up 4 bases and J gave up 3 bases; unmatched junction bases: 9. CDR1 LGHNA and CDR2 YSLEER come from the germline V gene. There are 16 residues in the CDR3. For the CDR3, the DNA is TGCGCCAGCAGCCCGGGACAGGGTGGTACCTACACTGAAGCTTTCTTT. Protein: CASSPGQGGTYTEAFF.

The genes are TRBV6-1 and TRBJ1-4; D is unclear. Germline assignment: CDR1 MNHNS and CDR2 SASEGT. Trimming stripped 6 bases from V and 0 bases from J, with 8 bases between. CDR3 length equals 14 residues. The CDR3 here is CASRADATNEKLFF. Written as DNA, the CDR3 is TGTGCCAGCAGGGCGGATGCAACTAATGAAAAACTGTTTTTT.

The chain couples TRBV5-1 to TRBJ1-4; 7 bases fit TRBD1. The CDR3 has 13 amino acids. V trimming: 4 bases; J trimming: 8 bases; junction bases outside the gene matches: 5. Germline V gene sequence: CDR1 SGHRS, CDR2 YFSETQ. The CDR3, as DNA: TGCGCCAGCAGCGACAGGGTTCAAGAAAAACTGTTTTTT. Translating gives CASSDRVQEKLFF.

This clone was seen only a few times. The chain uses TRBV6-5 and TRBJ1-1; weak D call: TRBD1 (6 bases). CDR1 is MNHEY, CDR2 SVGAGI, per germline. V dropped 0 bases and J dropped 6 bases, with 14 bases sitting between them. This CDR3 region has 15 residues. CDR3 sequence reads: CASSYSMAGVPEAFF. In DNA form, the CDR3 reads TGTGCCAGCAGTTACTCGATGGCAGGGGTTCCTGAAGCTTTCTTT.